This is a list of T cell receptor beta chains from one sample in a study of tumour-infiltrating T cells in Burkitt lymphoma. Repertoires were generated with immunoSEQ multiplex PCR, while TCRdb's copy carries only in-frame clones and drops some. The profile shows roughly 8,500 clones, about 69% of them singletons. The material sequenced was tumor tissue. The receptors were sampled from a human donor with diffuse large B-cell lymphoma. Both conserved end residues are trimmed from each CDR3. Each record gives: D gene, clone size, V gene, J gene, CDR3 protein. The D gene is left open where the match is weak. Size is omitted from some rows. Given values are once, few, many or a class for expanded clones.

-	-	TRBV2	TRBJ1-4	ASSGGGGNEKLF
-	-	TRBV5-4	TRBJ1-1	ASSLYGRPEAF
-	-	TRBV6-5	TRBJ2-7	ASSYRTPQDEQY
-	-	TRBV2	TRBJ1-5	ASSAQEDQPQH
TRBD1	medium-sized	TRBV5-1	TRBJ1-1	ASSDLGGSEAF
TRBD1	-	TRBV7-9	TRBJ2-7	ASSPTGFEQY
-	-	TRBV2	TRBJ1-3	ASLLTAISGNTIY
TRBD1	-	TRBV2	TRBJ2-7	ASSDQGATYEQY
-	-	TRBV5-1	TRBJ2-7	ASSVRSLSYEQY
-	-	TRBV29-1	TRBJ1-2	SVDRSHGNYGYT
-	once	TRBV4-1	TRBJ2-5	ASSQEEETQY
-	once	TRBV5-5	TRBJ1-5	ASSLWAGSNQPQH
-	-	TRBV18	TRBJ2-5	ASSPIPDGTQY
-	-	TRBV18	TRBJ2-1	ASSLAPETAKF
TRBD1	-	TRBV9	TRBJ1-1	ASSPTGQGPSRGAF
-	-	TRBV2	TRBJ1-5	ASSDIGGSRQPQH
-	once	TRBV20-1	TRBJ2-7	SAYRVNEQY
TRBD1	few	TRBV4-3	TRBJ1-2	ASSQDRQGLYGYT
-	-	TRBV25-1	TRBJ1-3	ASTEAGYSGNTIY
-	-	TRBV5-1	TRBJ2-3	ASSFSTVGIGTDTQY
-	-	TRBV6-5	TRBJ1-5	ASSYSAGRPQH
-	few	TRBV18	TRBJ2-5	ASSPFGGGETQY
-	-	TRBV5-4	TRBJ2-7	ASSLGTRYEQY
-	few	TRBV9	TRBJ1-1	ASSVGRGEAF
-	-	TRBV10-3	TRBJ1-2	AISDSTGSYGYT
-	once	TRBV5-1	TRBJ1-1	ASSLEPNTEAF